This TCR beta chain derives from a study of a mutant IDH1 vaccine in newly diagnosed glioma. At the level of the study: With temozolomide cycles, or 4-6 weeks after radiotherapy alone, vaccination was started. The therapy given earlier, which was standard therapy, consisted of radiotherapy, temozolomide, or both, and most of the patients received both.

As to this clone: No antigen is known for it.

From germline, CDR1 is ENHRY and CDR2 SYGVKD. V gave up 0 bases and J gave up 0 bases, with 7 bases separating them. The CDR3 has 15 amino acids. Time point denoted: week 23, last vaccination. Mutant IDH1 20-mer peptide, at 300 ug, made up each vaccine dose, with topical imiquimod. Every donor had a new WHO grade 3 or 4 astrocytoma that was IDH1-mutant, with loss of nuclear ATRX. Assay: immunoSEQ multiplex PCR; the TCRdb copy retains only in-frame clones and omits some. The sample yields approximately 67,000 clones, 84% seen once. The chain is built from TRBV10-3 and TRBJ2-3; no firm D call. The source material was PBMCs, sampled from a glioma patient whose treatment included an IDH1 peptide vaccine. This clonotype originated in a man younger than 30 with glioma. This CDR3 reads CAISESGTSTDTQYF. CDR3 in DNA: TGTGCCATCAGTGAGTCGGGTACTAGCACAGATACGCAGTATTTT.